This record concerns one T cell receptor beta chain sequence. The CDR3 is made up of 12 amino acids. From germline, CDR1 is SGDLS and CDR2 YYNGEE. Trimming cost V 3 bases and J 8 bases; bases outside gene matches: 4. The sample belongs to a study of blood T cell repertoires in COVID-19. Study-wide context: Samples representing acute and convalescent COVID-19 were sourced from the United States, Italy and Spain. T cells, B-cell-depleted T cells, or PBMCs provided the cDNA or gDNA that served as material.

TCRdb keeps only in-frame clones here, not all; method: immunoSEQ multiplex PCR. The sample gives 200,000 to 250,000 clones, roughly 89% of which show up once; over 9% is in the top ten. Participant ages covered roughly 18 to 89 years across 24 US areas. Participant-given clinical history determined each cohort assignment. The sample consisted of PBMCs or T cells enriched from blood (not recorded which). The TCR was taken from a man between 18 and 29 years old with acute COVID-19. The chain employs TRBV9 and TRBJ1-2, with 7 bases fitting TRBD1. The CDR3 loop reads CASSATGTGYTF. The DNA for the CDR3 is TGTGCCAGCAGCGCGACAGGGACGGGCTACACCTTC.